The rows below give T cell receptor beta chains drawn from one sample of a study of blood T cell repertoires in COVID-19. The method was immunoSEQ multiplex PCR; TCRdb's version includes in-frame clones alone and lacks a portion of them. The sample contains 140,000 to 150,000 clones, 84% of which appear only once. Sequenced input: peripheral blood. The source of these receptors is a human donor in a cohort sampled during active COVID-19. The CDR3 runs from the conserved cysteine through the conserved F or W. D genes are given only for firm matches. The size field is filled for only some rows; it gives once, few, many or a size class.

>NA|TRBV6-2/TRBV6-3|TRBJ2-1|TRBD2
TGTGCCAGCACCCCCACTAGCGGGCGCTCTACTTCCTACAATGAGCAGTTCTTC
CASTPTSGRSTSYNEQFF
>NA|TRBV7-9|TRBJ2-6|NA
TGTGCCAGCAGCTTAGCGACAGACTCTTCCGTCCTGACTTTC
CASSLATDSSVLTF
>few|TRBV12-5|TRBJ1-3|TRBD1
TGTGCTAGTGGTTTGCTCCAGACTTGGACAGGGGCCCTCGGTCGTGGAAACACCATATATTTT
CASGLLQTWTGALGRGNTIYF
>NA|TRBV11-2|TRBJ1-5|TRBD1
TGTGCCAGCAGCGCCGCCGGGACAGGGGGTCCCAATCAGCCCCAGCATTTT
CASSAAGTGGPNQPQHF
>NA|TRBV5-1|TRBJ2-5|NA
TGCGCCAGCAACCCGGTCGTGGGAGATGCCGAGACCCAGTACTTC
CASNPVVGDAETQYF
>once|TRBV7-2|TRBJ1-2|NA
TGTGCCAGCAGCTTAGCCCCTCTGGACAGCTGGGGTGGCTACACCTTC
CASSLAPLDSWGGYTF
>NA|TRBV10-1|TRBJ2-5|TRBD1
TGCGCCAGCATGAGAAGCCCCCGGGACAGGGAGGAGACCCAGTACTTC
CASMRSPRDREETQYF
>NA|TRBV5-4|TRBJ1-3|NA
TGTGCCAGCAGCTTGGAGCCCGCCCGGAACACCATATATTTT
CASSLEPARNTIYF
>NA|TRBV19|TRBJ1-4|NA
TGTGCCAGTAGTATATGGGGGCCTAATGAAAAACTGTTTTTT
CASSIWGPNEKLFF
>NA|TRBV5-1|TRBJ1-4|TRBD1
TGCGCCAGCTCCCGGGACAGGGGTACTAATGAAAAACTGTTTTTT
CASSRDRGTNEKLFF
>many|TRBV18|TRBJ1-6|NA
TGTGCCAGCTCACCTGGCGGGACGTCGGTGGTAGGTGATTCACCCCTCCACTTT
CASSPGGTSVVGDSPLHF
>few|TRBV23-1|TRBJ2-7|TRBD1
TGCGCCAGCAGTCAAACCGGGACAGGGGCATGCTACGAGCAGTACTTC
CASSQTGTGACYEQYF
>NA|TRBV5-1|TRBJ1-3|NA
TGCGCCAGCAGCTTGGCAGGGCTCCGGCTTGGAAACACCATATATTTT
CASSLAGLRLGNTIYF
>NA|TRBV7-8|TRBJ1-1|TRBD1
TGTGCCAGCAGCTTAGATTCCGGGACAGGGATGTTTTACACTGAAGCTTTCTTT
CASSLDSGTGMFYTEAFF
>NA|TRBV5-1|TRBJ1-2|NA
TGCGCCAGCAGCTTGGAAGGGACACCGGATAGTGGCTACACCTTC
CASSLEGTPDSGYTF
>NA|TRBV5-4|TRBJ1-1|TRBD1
TGTGCCAGCAGCTCCGACAGGGCGGGGAACACTGAAGCTTTCTTT
CASSSDRAGNTEAFF
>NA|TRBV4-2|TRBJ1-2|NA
TGTGCCAGCAGCCAAGACAGGGCGAACTATGGCTACACCTTC
CASSQDRANYGYTF
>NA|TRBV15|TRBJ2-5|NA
TGTGCCACCAGCAGGGGGGGACAGTACCAAGAGACCCAGTACTTC
CATSRGGQYQETQYF
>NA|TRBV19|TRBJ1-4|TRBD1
TGTGCCAGTAGCTCACCGGGACAGGCTAATGAAAAACTGTTTTTT
CASSSPGQANEKLFF
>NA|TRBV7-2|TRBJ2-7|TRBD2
TGTGCCAGCATCAATAGCGGGGTTCGGAACGAGCAGTACTTC
CASINSGVRNEQYF
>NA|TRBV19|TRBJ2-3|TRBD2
TGTGCCAGTAGTTCTGCGGGGGACACAGATACGCAGTATTTT
CASSSAGDTDTQYF
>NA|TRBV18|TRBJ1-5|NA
TGTGCCAGCTCACAAGGACAGATTATCAACAATCAGCCCCAGCATTTT
CASSQGQIINNQPQHF
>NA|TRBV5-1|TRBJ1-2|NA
TGCGCCAGCAGCCGAACAGGGTATGAGGGTGTGAGTGGCTACACCTTC
CASSRTGYEGVSGYTF
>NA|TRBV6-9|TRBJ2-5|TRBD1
TGTGCCAGCAGTTATTATTCGTCAGGGGGAGTGTGGGAGACCCAGTACTTC
CASSYYSSGGVWETQYF
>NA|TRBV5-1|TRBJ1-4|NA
TGCGCCAGCAGCTTTGAGGGGGATAGGGAAAAACTGTTTTTT
CASSFEGDREKLFF
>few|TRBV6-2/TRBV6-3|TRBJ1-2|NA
TGTGCCAGCAGTTACAGGGGACTAACCTATGGCTACACCTTC
CASSYRGLTYGYTF
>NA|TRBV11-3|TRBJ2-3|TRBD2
TGTGCCAGCAGCTTGGATCGAGCGGGAGAGGGGACAGATACGCAGTATTTT
CASSLDRAGEGTDTQYF
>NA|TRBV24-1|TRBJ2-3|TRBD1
TGTGCCACCAGAATACAGGGGACAGATACGCAGTATTTT
CATRIQGTDTQYF
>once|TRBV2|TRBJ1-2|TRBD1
TGTGCCAGCAGTGAAGGGACAGGGCGCGGCTACACCTTC
CASSEGTGRGYTF
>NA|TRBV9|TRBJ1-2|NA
TGTGCCAGCCAGGGATTTAGGGGTGGCTACACCTTC
CASQGFRGGYTF
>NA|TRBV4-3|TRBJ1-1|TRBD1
TGCGCCAGCAGCCAAGATCCCCCTGGCAGGGGGCCAAACACTGAAGCTTTCTTT
CASSQDPPGRGPNTEAFF
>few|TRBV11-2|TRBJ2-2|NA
TGTGCCAGCAGCTCTAGCCGGACCGGGGAGCTGTTTTTT
CASSSSRTGELFF
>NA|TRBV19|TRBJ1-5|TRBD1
TGTGCCAGTAGTACACAGGGGTGGGGTCAGCCCCAGCATTTT
CASSTQGWGQPQHF
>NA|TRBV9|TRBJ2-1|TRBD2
TGTGCCAGCAGCAGAGACGGACTAGGGGCGGGGGAGCAGTTCTTC
CASSRDGLGAGEQFF
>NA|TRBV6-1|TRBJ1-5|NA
TGTGCCAGCAGTGAATTATCGGGGGGGCAGCCCCAGCATTTT
CASSELSGGQPQHF
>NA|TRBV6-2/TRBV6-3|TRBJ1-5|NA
TGTGCCAGCAGTTACTCGAGTGGGGCAGGGGTGATTCAGCCCCAGCATTTT
CASSYSSGAGVIQPQHF
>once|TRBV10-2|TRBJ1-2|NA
TGCGCCAGCAGTGAGGTCGTAGGGACAAACCGTAACTATGGCTACACCTTC
CASSEVVGTNRNYGYTF
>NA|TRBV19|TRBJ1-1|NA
TGTGCCAGTAGTCACCCGGGGCAGGGGATCACTGAAGCTTTCTTT
CASSHPGQGITEAFF
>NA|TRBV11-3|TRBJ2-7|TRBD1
TGTGCCAGCAGCCCGCGGACAGGACCCTACGAGCAGTACTTC
CASSPRTGPYEQYF
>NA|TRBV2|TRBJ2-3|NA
TGTGCCAGCAAGGGGGGGGTCGGCACAGATACGCAGTATTTT
CASKGGVGTDTQYF
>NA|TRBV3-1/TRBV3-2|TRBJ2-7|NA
TGTGCCAGCAGCCAAGGTGTTCGGGGGGCTGGCCGGTCCTACGAGCAGTACTTC
CASSQGVRGAGRSYEQYF
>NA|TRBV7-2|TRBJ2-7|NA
TGTGCCAGCAGCTTAGCGGGCAACTACGAGCAGTACTTC
CASSLAGNYEQYF
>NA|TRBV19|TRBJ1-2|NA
TGTGCCAGTAGTACAAACAGAATAAGAAGCTATGGCTACACCTTC
CASSTNRIRSYGYTF
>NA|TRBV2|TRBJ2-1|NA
TGTGCCAGCAGGGACAAACTCTACAATGAGCAGTTCTTC
CASRDKLYNEQFF
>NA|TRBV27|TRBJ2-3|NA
TGTGCCAGCAGTTTGGGTGGGACTAGCACAGATACGCAGTATTTT
CASSLGGTSTDTQYF
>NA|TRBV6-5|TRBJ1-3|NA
TGTGCCAGCAGTTCGGACTCCGAGGCTGGAAACACCATATATTTT
CASSSDSEAGNTIYF
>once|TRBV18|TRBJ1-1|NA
TGTGCCAGCTCACCACCCCGGACATTTGCTGAAGCTTTCTTT
CASSPPRTFAEAFF
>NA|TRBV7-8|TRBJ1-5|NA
TGTGCCAGCAGCTTAGAGGCGGTGGGCAATCAGCCCCAGCATTTT
CASSLEAVGNQPQHF
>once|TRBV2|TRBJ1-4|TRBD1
TGTGCCAGCAGTGAAACGGGGCAGGGGGAGGAAAAACTGTTTTTT
CASSETGQGEEKLFF
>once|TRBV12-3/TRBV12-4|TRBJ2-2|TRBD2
TGTGCCACCCGGACTAGCCCCGGGGAGCTGTTTTTT
CATRTSPGELFF
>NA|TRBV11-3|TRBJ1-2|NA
TGTGCCAGCAGCTTGGGAACTACAGGAACCTATGGCTACACCTTC
CASSLGTTGTYGYTF
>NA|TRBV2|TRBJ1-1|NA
TGTGCCAGCAGGAGGGAGGCGAACACTGAAGCTTTCTTT
CASRREANTEAFF
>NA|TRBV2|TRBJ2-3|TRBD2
TGTGCCAGCAGTGTGCTAGCGGGGGTATCAGATACGCAGTATTTT
CASSVLAGVSDTQYF
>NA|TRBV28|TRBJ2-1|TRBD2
TGTGCCAGCAGGATGACTAGCGGGGGGATTTATTTCTTC
CASRMTSGGIYFF
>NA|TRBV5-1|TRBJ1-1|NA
TGCGCCAGCAGCTACAGGGTTCACACTGAAGCTTTCTTT
CASSYRVHTEAFF